A single sample is the source of the 20 T cell receptor beta chains below, sequenced in a study of blood T cells in healthy people across ages. The use of a sample-barcoded 5' primer and a J-beta primer mix characterized a second PCR of 7 to 11 cycles. MiXCR, run by TCRdb on the 5' RACE reads, gives a single entry per CDR3 protein. The sample has 650,000 to 1,000,000 distinct CDR3 sequences; less than 60% are singletons. The specimen sequenced was blood. Source of these receptors: a man aged 80 or over in good health.

This clonotype was detected a few times. This chain uses TRBV7-2 with TRBJ1-5, with unresolved D. The CDR3 runs to 13 residues. Germline loops: CDR1 SGHTA, CDR2 FQGNSA. V gave up 1 base and J gave up 5 bases, with 6 bases separating them. The CDR3 here is CASSLDSYQPQHF. Here the CDR3 DNA reads TGTGCCAGCAGCTTAGACAGTTATCAGCCCCAGCATTTT.

This clonotype was observed a few times. The chain couples TRBV2 to TRBJ2-5, with D maybe TRBD2 (6 bases). The CDR3 contains 19 residues. V was pared by 6 bases and J by 2 bases, with 28 bases between. From germline, CDR1 is SNHLY and CDR2 FYNNEI. DNA for the CDR3: TGTGCCAGCAGCAACCCCGGATTAATAGCGGAGAGGGTACAAGAGACCCAGTACTTC. Translating gives CASSNPGLIAERVQETQYF.

V and J are TRBV5-1 and TRBJ2-1, with TRBD2 matching 11 bases. Trimming at V came to 4 bases and at J to 4 bases, leaving 10 bases not matched to a gene. Germline loops: CDR1 SGHRS, CDR2 YFSETQ. This CDR3 is 17 amino acids long. DNA of the CDR3: TGCGCCAGCAGCAAGGGACTAGCGGAAGGTTCATACAATGAGCAGTTCTTC. Its protein is CASSKGLAEGSYNEQFF. Combining the CDR3 with reference TRBV5-1 and TRBJ2-1 gives the whole variable domain KAGVTQTPRYLIKTRGQQVTLSCSPISGHRSVSWYQQTPGQGLQFLFEYFSETQRNKGNFPGRFSGRQFSNSRSEMNVSTLELGDSALYLCASSKGLAEGSYNEQFFGPGTRLTVL.

The J gene is TRBJ1-2, the V gene TRBV7-2; the match to TRBD1 covers 8 bases. V shed 5 bases and J 6 bases; nucleotides not matched to a gene: 11. Germline assignment: CDR1 SGHTA and CDR2 FQGNSA. CDR3 length: 15 amino acids. The CDR3 loop is CASSTRQGYLNGYTF. The CDR3 DNA reads TGTGCCAGCAGCACCCGACAGGGGTACCTAAATGGCTACACCTTC.

This clonotype was counted a few times. The rearrangement links TRBV12-3 or TRBV12-4 to TRBJ2-5; no clear D. With 7 bases removed from V and 1 base from J, the gap between germline ends came to 10 bases. The CDR3 runs 13 residues. The CDR3 loop reads CASMPTGQETQYF. The DNA for the CDR3 is TGTGCCAGCATGCCGACGGGCCAAGAGACCCAGTACTTC.

The chain joins TRBV5-4 to TRBJ2-1; 10 bases are shared with TRBD1. CDR3 length equals 15 residues. V trimming: 5 bases; J trimming: 8 bases; junction bases outside the gene matches: 10. Per the germline V gene, CDR1 is SGHNT and CDR2 is YYREEE (reference sequence). CDR3 protein: CASSADRGMFDEQFF. The CDR3 DNA reads TGTGCCAGCAGTGCGGACAGGGGGATGTTCGATGAGCAGTTCTTC.

This clonotype was counted between two and nine times. V is TRBV12-3 or TRBV12-4 and J is TRBJ2-1; tentatively, D is TRBD1 (5 bases). V was shortened by 5 bases and J by 1 base, with 9 bases between the two germline ends. There are 14 residues in the CDR3. CDR3 amino acids: CASSKTESYNEQFF. For the CDR3, the DNA is TGTGCCAGCAGTAAGACAGAATCCTACAATGAGCAGTTCTTC.

V is TRBV5-1 and J is TRBJ2-1, with 10 bases that match TRBD2. Germline V CDR1 and CDR2: SGHRS, YFSETQ. This CDR3 is 17 amino acids long. V shed 4 bases and J 5 bases; nucleotides not matched to a gene: 12. The CDR3 protein is CASSPPGLAGGHNEQFF. The CDR3 coding sequence is TGCGCCAGCAGCCCTCCCGGGTTAGCGGGAGGTCACAATGAGCAGTTCTTC.

Only one count was recorded for this clonotype. The chain recombines TRBV15 with TRBJ2-4, with 7 bases lining up with TRBD1. J gave up 8 bases and V 3 bases, and 7 bases lay outside the gene matches. Germline CDR1 is LNHNV and CDR2 is YYDKDF (reference sequence). This CDR3 contains 14 residues. CDR3 DNA: TGTGCCACCAGCAGCCGGGACAGTGTAGACATTCAGTACTTC. It encodes CATSSRDSVDIQYF. The full variable domain, completed using reference TRBV15 and TRBJ2-4, is DAMVIQNPRYQVTQFGKPVTLSCSQTLNHNVMYWYQQKSSQAPKLLFHYYDKDFNNEADTPDNFQSRRPNTSFCFLDIRSPGLGDTAMYLCATSSRDSVDIQYFGAGTRLSVL.

The chain uses TRBV20-1 and TRBJ2-3, with 9 bases identical to TRBD2. CDR3 size: 14 residues. Trimming took 1 base from V and 5 from J; bases not matched to a gene: 4. CDR1 DFQATT and CDR2 SNEGSKA come from the germline V gene (reference sequence). The CDR3 DNA reads TGCAGTGCTAGAGGAGCGGGAGGTATAGATACGCAGTATTTT. Its translation is CSARGAGGIDTQYF.

This clonotype was counted a single time. The chain recombines TRBV27 with TRBJ2-1; 9 nucleotides agree with TRBD2. Germline loops: CDR1 MNHEY, CDR2 SMNVEV (reference sequence). The CDR3 loop spans 15 amino acids. The ends lost 9 bases at V and 4 bases at J; junction bases unmatched: 10. CDR3 in DNA: TGTGCCAGTGGGGCCGATGCGGGAGGGTACAATGAGCAGTTCTTC. Translation: CASGADAGGYNEQFF.

This clonotype was seen a handful of times. The chain uses TRBV3-1 and TRBJ1-2; 7 nucleotides agree with TRBD1. This CDR3 spans 15 amino acids. Germline V lookup: CDR1 LGHDT, CDR2 YNNKEL (reference sequence). J lost 2 bases, V lost 4 bases, and 7 bases had no gene match. CDR3: CASSLHPTGNYGYTF. The CDR3, as DNA: TGTGCCAGCAGCCTCCACCCGACAGGGAACTATGGCTACACCTTC.

The chain joins TRBV21-1 to TRBJ1-6; the D call in the table, TRBD1, was not verified against the DNA. TRBV21-1 is flagged as a pseudogene. This CDR3 spans 14 amino acids. CDR3 amino acids: CASNSDRRNSPLHF. CDR3 in DNA: TGTGCCAGCAACAGCGACAGGAGGAATTCACCCCTCCACTTT.

The chain combines TRBV7-2 with TRBJ2-7; D is perhaps TRBD2 (5 bases). The V end was cut by 0 bases, the J end by 4 bases, with 13 bases between. The CDR3 covers 15 residues. Germline CDR1 reads SGHTA; CDR2 reads FQGNSA. CDR3 sequence: CASSLAYGMSYEQYF. In DNA, the CDR3 is TGTGCCAGCAGCTTAGCTTACGGGATGAGTTACGAGCAGTACTTC.

The J gene is TRBJ2-5, the V gene TRBV5-1; maybe TRBD1 (6 bases). This CDR3 is 13 amino acids long. Germline V lookup: CDR1 SGHRS, CDR2 YFSETQ. With 6 bases removed from V and 9 bases from J, the gap between germline ends came to 18 bases. This CDR3 reads CASTRGGLEAQYF. The DNA of the CDR3 is TGCGCCAGCACAAGAGGGGGTCTGGAGGCCCAGTACTTC.

V is TRBV7-2 and J is TRBJ2-5, with 8 bases aligning to TRBD1. The CDR3 covers 16 residues. The germline CDR1 and CDR2 sequences are SGHTA and FQGNSA. J gave up 5 bases and V 5 bases, and 13 bases lay outside the gene matches. The CDR3, as DNA: TGTGCCAGCAGCACTTGGACAGGGAGATTGATGGAGACCCAGTACTTC. Its translation: CASSTWTGRLMETQYF. Complete variable domain (other parts from reference TRBV7-2 and TRBJ2-5): GAGVSQSPSNKVTEKGKDVELRCDPISGHTALYWYRQSLGQGLEFLIYFQGNSAPDKSGLPSDRFSAERTGGSVSTLTIQRTQQEDSAVYLCASSTWTGRLMETQYFGPGTRLLVL.

V is TRBV4-2 and J is TRBJ1-2, with D possibly matching TRBD1 (5 bases). The germline gives CDR1 LGHNA, CDR2 YNFKEQ. Trimming cost V 1 base and J 2 bases, with 14 bases left between them. This CDR3 has 16 amino acids. The CDR3: CASSQVGQGENYGYTF. The DNA for the CDR3 is TGTGCCAGCAGCCAAGTGGGTCAGGGAGAAAACTATGGCTACACCTTC.

In this sample, this clonotype turned up a few times. The chain combines TRBV20-1 with TRBJ2-1; D call uncertain. Deletions cut 1 base from V and 9 bases from J, with 13 bases between. This CDR3 is built from 13 residues. Germline V gene data show CDR1 as DFQATT and CDR2 as SNEGSKA (reference sequence). Written as DNA, the CDR3 is TGCAGTGCTAGAGTCGGCGGTTCCATTGAGCAGTTCTTC. It codes for CSARVGGSIEQFF.

The chain's CDR3 is CASSLDIGKTQYF. The CDR3 DNA reads TGTGCCAGCAGCCTGGACATTGGCAAGACCCAGTACTTC. This chain uses TRBV7-2 with TRBJ2-7; tentative D call: TRBD1 (5 bases). The J call may be incorrect, as the DNA end agrees better with TRBJ2-5. The germline V gene encodes CDR1 SGHTA and CDR2 FQGNSA. CDR3 length: 13 amino acids.

Only a few counts were recorded for this clonotype. This sequence joins TRBV9 and TRBJ2-1; no firm D call. The J call may be faulty, since TRBJ2-7 better matches the DNA end. The CDR3 totals 16 residues. Per germline, CDR1 SGDLS and CDR2 YYNGEE. As DNA, the CDR3 is TGTGCCAGCAGCGTAGGGTCGGTTAGCTCCTACAATGAGCAGTACTTC. Encoded protein: CASSVGSVSSYNEQYF.